The 18 T cell receptor beta chains presented below share a single source sample, sequenced in a study of shared clonotypes between healthy human individuals. The protocol was immunoSEQ multiplex PCR, while the TCRdb copy is restricted to in-frame clones and leaves out a portion. The data contain approximately 2.4 million clones, approximately 95% of them singletons. The specimen was naive CD4+ T cells sorted from blood. Subset given: CD45RA+ positively selected. Every receptor here comes from a man aged 18 to 29 in good health.

The CDR3 coding sequence is TGCAGCGGGAGACAGGCGGGCACAGATACGCAGTATTTT. This encodes CSGRQAGTDTQYF. V and J are TRBV29-1 and TRBJ2-3; tentative D call: TRBD1 (6 bases). The ends were cut back, 7 bases at V and 1 base at J, with 12 bases in the middle. Germline CDR1 is SQVTM and CDR2 is ANQGSEA. This CDR3 region has 13 residues.

The CDR3 reads CASSSSGGGQPQHF. The CDR3 DNA follows: TGTGCCAGCAGTTCCTCGGGGGGTGGACAGCCCCAGCATTTT. This rearrangement joins TRBV28 to TRBJ1-5, with a possible D match to TRBD1 (5 bases). This CDR3 comprises 14 residues. Germline V gives CDR1 MDHEN, CDR2 SYDVKM. V was clipped by 4 bases and J by 7 bases, with 14 bases between them.

The chain combines TRBV6-1 with TRBJ2-5; 7 bases fit TRBD2. The CDR3 has 14 amino acids. Germline assignment: CDR1 MNHNS and CDR2 SASEGT. The junction had 8 bases not matched to a gene; V was cut back by 5 bases and J by 5 bases. CDR3 sequence: CASSLAVEWETQYF. The CDR3 nucleotides read TGTGCCAGCAGTCTAGCGGTAGAATGGGAGACCCAGTACTTC.

V and J are TRBV30 and TRBJ1-2; D not resolved. Trimming took off 3 bases at V and 8 bases at J, with 13 bases between the two ends. The length of the CDR3 is 12 residues. CDR1 is GTSNPN and CDR2 is SVGIG in the germline V gene (reference sequence). The CDR3 loop reads CAWSLEREGYTF. In DNA, the CDR3 is TGTGCCTGGAGCCTGGAGCGAGAGGGCTACACCTTC.

The CDR3: CASSASFGGNTIYF. The CDR3 DNA follows: TGTGCCAGCAGCGCCTCCTTTGGGGGAAACACCATATATTTT. This rearrangement joins TRBV5-4 to TRBJ1-3; D is unresolved. This CDR3 has 14 residues. Germline-derived CDR1 and CDR2 are SGHNT and YYREEE (reference sequence). The V end lost 4 bases, the J end lost 4 bases, and 12 bases lay between the germline ends.

The chain combines TRBV6-1 with TRBJ2-7; D is uncertain. Germline lookup yields CDR1 MNHNS and CDR2 SASEGT. The CDR3 extends over 14 amino acids. Trimming removed 6 bases at V and 3 bases at J, with 15 bases between. As DNA, the CDR3 is TGTGCCAGCAGCCGGACGGTAGGGCACTACGAGCAGTACTTC. Translating gives CASSRTVGHYEQYF.

The chain has TRBV6-4 and TRBJ2-1; 7 positions agree with TRBD2. The CDR3 is 16 amino acids. The V segment lost 6 bases and the J segment 0 bases; nucleotides outside the gene matches: 8. Germline CDR1 MRHNA, CDR2 SNTAGT. The CDR3 coding sequence is TGTGCCAGCAGCAAAGAAGGGACTACCTCCTACAATGAGCAGTTCTTC. This codes for CASSKEGTTSYNEQFF.

The rearrangement links TRBV10-1 to TRBJ2-7; 8 bases are a match to TRBD2. There are 20 residues in the CDR3. V lost 2 bases and J lost 3; bases outside the gene matches: 21. Germline V lookup: CDR1 WNHNN, CDR2 SYGVQD (reference sequence). CDR3 sequence: CASSERLAGLFGLKVYEQYF. CDR3 in DNA: TGCGCCAGCAGTGAGCGGCTAGCGGGTCTCTTCGGGCTGAAAGTCTACGAGCAGTACTTC.

This clone has only one observation. J is TRBJ2-3 and V is TRBV2, with no clear D. CDR3 length: 15 amino acids. Per germline, CDR1 SNHLY and CDR2 FYNNEI. V was shortened by 2 bases and J by 1 base, with 10 bases between the two germline ends. Written as DNA, the CDR3 is TGTGCCAGCAGTGAACGGGCATACCGCACAGATACGCAGTATTTT. It codes for CASSERAYRTDTQYF.

This chain connects TRBV6-1 to TRBJ2-1; a possible D gene is TRBD1 (6 bases). The CDR3 is 16 amino acids. The germline V and J ends were trimmed by 0 bases and 9 bases, with 18 bases remaining between them. Germline V lookup: CDR1 MNHNS, CDR2 SASEGT. For the CDR3, the DNA is TGTGCCAGCAGTGAAGCCCAGGGGACGGCCTACGTTGAGCAGTTCTTC. Amino acids: CASSEAQGTAYVEQFF.

The chain employs TRBV18 and TRBJ2-1; D call uncertain. The germline V and J ends were trimmed by 3 bases and 9 bases, with 9 bases remaining between them. The CDR3 runs to 12 residues. From germline, CDR1 is KGHSH and CDR2 LQKENI. CDR3 residues: CASSPLASEQFF. As DNA, the CDR3 is TGTGCCAGCTCACCCTTAGCCAGTGAGCAGTTCTTC.

The chain joins TRBV18 to TRBJ1-1; D uncertain. The V gene's germline CDR1 is KGHSH and CDR2 LQKENI. The CDR3 covers 17 residues. Deletions cut 0 bases from V and 11 bases from J, with 25 bases between. The CDR3 DNA reads TGTGCCAGCTCACCACCTGGAAGATCGGTCGAAGGGCTGAATGCTTTCTTT. Its translation is CASSPPGRSVEGLNAFF.

The chain is built from TRBV5-1 and TRBJ2-1; D remains unclear. The CDR3 sequence is 15 residues long. The V and J ends lost 1 base and 6 bases respectively, with 14 bases between them. Germline CDR1 and CDR2: SGHRS and YFSETQ. CDR3 bases: TGCGCCAGCAGCTTGCCCGGGCAGTCGGTCAATGAGCAGTTCTTC. This translates into CASSLPGQSVNEQFF.

About this clone: Other DNA sequences in the sample encode the same CDR3. This chain joins TRBV6-1 and TRBJ2-7; TRBD1 matches at 10 bases. The CDR3 consists of 13 residues. Unmatched junction bases numbered 3, after V lost 6 bases and J lost 4 bases. Germline lookup yields CDR1 MNHNS and CDR2 SASEGT. CDR3 sequence reads: CASRDRGTYEQYF. Written as DNA, the CDR3 is TGTGCCAGCAGGGACAGGGGGACGTACGAGCAGTACTTC.

V usage is TRBV29-1 and J usage is TRBJ2-1; 10 positions match TRBD2. The CDR3 runs 14 residues. The trim removed 4 bases at V and 3 bases at J, leaving 3 bases unmatched. In germline, CDR1 is SQVTM, CDR2 ANQGSEA. This CDR3 is CSVGSSGSYNEQFF. The CDR3, as DNA: TGCAGCGTTGGGTCTAGCGGGAGCTACAATGAGCAGTTCTTC.

The V gene is TRBV5-6, the J gene TRBJ1-1; D gene ambiguous. Trimming cost V 0 bases and J 0 bases, with 9 bases left between them. The CDR3 runs 15 residues. Looked up from germline, CDR1 is SGHDT and CDR2 is YYEEEE. The CDR3 nucleotides read TGTGCCAGCAGCTTGGGGCCTCAGCTGAACACTGAAGCTTTCTTT. Amino acid sequence: CASSLGPQLNTEAFF.

The chain employs TRBV14 and TRBJ2-7; D possibly matches TRBD1 or TRBD2 (5 bases each). The germline gives CDR1 SGHDN, CDR2 FVKESK. Trimming removed 1 base from V and 3 bases from J, with 13 bases in between. The CDR3 covers 15 residues. CDR3 region: CASSQAPGRVYEQYF. CDR3 DNA: TGTGCCAGCAGCCAAGCTCCGGGACGGGTCTACGAGCAGTACTTC.

V and J are TRBV5-3 and TRBJ2-5, with a tentative D call TRBD1 (6 bases). TRBV5-3 is an ORF; its function is uncertain. Trimming stripped 5 bases from V and 2 bases from J, with 7 bases between. The CDR3 has 12 amino acids. The CDR3 here is CARSRGQETQYF. CDR3 in DNA: TGTGCCAGAAGTAGGGGGCAAGAGACCCAGTACTTC.